This is a list of T cell receptor beta chains from one sample in a study of cytomegalovirus exposure and HLA in healthy donors. Generated by immunoSEQ multiplex PCR, the TCRdb table keeps only in-frame clones and is missing some. The sample has about 220,000 clones, approximately 90% seen once. The sequencing sample was made of PBMCs. The receptors here all came from a man younger than 35 in good health and CMV-seronegative. The CDR3 runs from the conserved cysteine through the conserved F or W. Each record gives: J gene, V gene, D gene, CDR3 protein, CDR3 DNA. The D gene is left open where the match is weak.

J: TRBJ1-2
V: TRBV18
D: -
CDR3: CASSPRTEGGYTF
DNA: TGTGCCAGCTCACCAAGGACAGAAGGTGGCTACACCTTC

J: TRBJ2-7
V: TRBV25-1
D: TRBD1
CDR3: CASSGGGAPSYEQYF
DNA: TGTGCCAGCAGTGGAGGGGGCGCTCCCTCCTACGAGCAGTACTTC

J: TRBJ1-5
V: TRBV5-4
D: TRBD1
CDR3: CASSSQGSGQPQHF
DNA: TGTGCCAGCAGCTCACAGGGGTCCGGGCAGCCCCAGCATTTT

J: TRBJ2-3
V: TRBV29-1
D: TRBD2
CDR3: CSGGTSGTSDTQYF
DNA: TGCAGCGGTGGGACTAGCGGGACTTCAGATACGCAGTATTTT

J: TRBJ1-2
V: TRBV28
D: -
CDR3: CASSFSGTGGYTF
DNA: TGTGCCAGCAGTTTTAGCGGAACCGGTGGCTACACCTTC

J: TRBJ2-5
V: TRBV18
D: -
CDR3: CASSYGPGSETQYF
DNA: TGTGCCAGCTCATACGGGCCGGGAAGCGAGACCCAGTACTTC

J: TRBJ2-6
V: TRBV25-1
D: -
CDR3: CASSEGAGPHVLTF
DNA: TGTGCCAGCAGTGAAGGCGCGGGCCCGCACGTCCTGACTTTC

J: TRBJ1-3
V: TRBV7-9
D: -
CDR3: CASSLGEVDTIYF
DNA: TGTGCCAGCAGCTTAGGCGAGGTGGACACCATATATTTT

J: TRBJ1-1
V: TRBV27
D: -
CDR3: CASASALMNTEAFF
DNA: TGTGCCAGTGCATCAGCGCTCATGAACACTGAAGCTTTCTTT

J: TRBJ1-1
V: TRBV19
D: TRBD1
CDR3: CASSGTGVYGTEAFF
DNA: TGTGCCAGTAGCGGGACAGGGGTGTACGGGACTGAAGCTTTCTTT

J: TRBJ2-1
V: TRBV19
D: TRBD1
CDR3: CASSISQGAGNEQFF
DNA: TGTGCCAGTAGTATCTCCCAGGGGGCGGGCAATGAGCAGTTCTTC

J: TRBJ2-7
V: TRBV6-1
D: -
CDR3: CASSGGYWVVTYEQYF
DNA: TGTGCCAGCAGTGGAGGGTATTGGGTCGTAACCTACGAGCAGTACTTC

J: TRBJ2-3
V: TRBV4-1
D: -
CDR3: CASSQGVTTSTDTQYF
DNA: TGCGCCAGCAGCCAAGGGGTTACGACTAGCACAGATACGCAGTATTTT

J: TRBJ1-4
V: TRBV28
D: TRBD1
CDR3: CASSRQGKANEKLFF
DNA: TGTGCCAGCAGCAGACAGGGGAAGGCTAATGAAAAACTGTTTTTT

J: TRBJ2-1
V: TRBV4-3
D: -
CDR3: CASSQGLVLFF
DNA: TGCGCCAGCAGCCAAGGACTAGTACTGTTCTTC

J: TRBJ1-6
V: TRBV6-5
D: -
CDR3: CASSYGDIHNSPLHF
DNA: TGTGCCAGCAGTTACGGCGACATCCATAATTCACCCCTCCACTTT